This T cell receptor (beta chain) was recorded in a study of blood T cell repertoires in COVID-19. Whole-study context: The samples span acute and convalescent COVID-19 from the United States, Italy and Spain. PBMCs, B-cell-depleted T cells, or T cells were the source of the cDNA or gDNA that made up the material.

V was pared by 6 bases and J by 7 bases, with 12 bases between. The CDR3 is 12 amino acids. Generated by immunoSEQ multiplex PCR, the TCRdb table keeps only in-frame clones and is missing some. Among 190,000 or so clones listed, about 89% were seen once. Participants were aged about 18 to 90 years, lived in around 25 US areas, and enrolled virtually. The clonotype originates from a woman between 18 and 29 years old who had recovered from COVID-19. The chain links TRBV12-3 or TRBV12-4 to TRBJ1-2; D is uncertain. What was sequenced was PBMCs or T cells enriched from blood (not recorded which). The CDR3 protein is CASSLAPGGYTF. In DNA, the CDR3 is TGTGCCAGCAGCTTGGCCCCAGGTGGCTACACCTTC.